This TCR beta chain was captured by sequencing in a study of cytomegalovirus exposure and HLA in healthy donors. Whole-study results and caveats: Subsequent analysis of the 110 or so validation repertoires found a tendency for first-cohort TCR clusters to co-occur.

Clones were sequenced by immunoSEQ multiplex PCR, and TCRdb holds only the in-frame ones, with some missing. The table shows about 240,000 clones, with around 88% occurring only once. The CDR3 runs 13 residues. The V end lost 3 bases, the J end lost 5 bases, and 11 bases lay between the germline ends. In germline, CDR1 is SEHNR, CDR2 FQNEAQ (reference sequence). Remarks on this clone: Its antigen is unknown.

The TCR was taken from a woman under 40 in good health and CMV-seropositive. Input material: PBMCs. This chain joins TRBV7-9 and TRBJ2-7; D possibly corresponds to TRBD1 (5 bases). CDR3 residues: CASSFRDPHEQYF. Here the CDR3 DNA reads TGTGCCAGCAGCTTCAGGGATCCGCACGAGCAGTACTTC.